These 9 T cell receptor beta chains share one sample of origin, sequenced in a study of patients and donors after allogeneic stem cell transplantation. Each CDR3 protein is one row after TCRdb ran MiXCR on the RT-PCR reads. The table includes about a million distinct CDR3 sequences, more than 15% detected once. The sample consisted of blood, either unsorted or a sorted T cell fraction (not recorded which). The receptors here all came from a human donor who was either an allogeneic HSCT recipient or a stem cell or donor lymphocyte infusion donor (not recorded which). It is not recorded whose cells these are; they may come from a transplant donor.

The V and J genes are TRBV11-3 and TRBJ2-1; 10 bases are a match to TRBD2. V gave up 4 bases and J gave up 5 bases; unmatched junction bases: 5. The CDR3 spans 15 residues. Germline CDR1 reads SGHNT; CDR2 reads YENEEA. The chain's CDR3 is CASSSLAGVNNEQFF. CDR3 DNA sequence: TGTGCCAGCAGCTCCCTAGCGGGAGTGAACAATGAGCAGTTCTTC.

A few counts support this clonotype. The rearrangement joins TRBV27 to TRBJ2-5; a weak D match, TRBD1 (5 bases). V lost 0 bases and J lost 7, with 12 bases in between. Looked up from germline, CDR1 is MNHEY and CDR2 is SMNVEV (reference sequence). This CDR3 has 14 residues. CDR3 sequence: CASSLSGIGATQYF. The CDR3 nucleotides read TGTGCCAGCAGTTTATCAGGGATTGGGGCGACCCAGTACTTC.

The chain joins TRBV11-2 to TRBJ1-1; D unclear. Germline lookup yields CDR1 SGHAT and CDR2 FQNNGV. Deletions cut 1 base from V and 4 bases from J, with 19 bases between. This CDR3 region has 17 residues. CDR3 nucleotides: TGTGCCAGCAGCTTAGTCCGTTCCACCGAAAAGCCCACTGAAGCTTTCTTT. Protein sequence: CASSLVRSTEKPTEAFF.

This clonotype has just a few counts. This sequence joins TRBV28 and TRBJ2-7, with a weak D call TRBD2 (6 bases). Germline values: CDR1 MDHEN, CDR2 SYDVKM. Between the trimmed V and J ends, which lost 6 bases and 1 base, there was a span of 22 bases. CDR3 size: 17 residues. DNA for the CDR3: TGTGCCAGCAGCGAACTACAACCGGGACTCGGTTCCTACGAGCAGTACTTC. Translating gives CASSELQPGLGSYEQYF.

V and J are TRBV27 and TRBJ1-5, with TRBD1 matching 7 bases. The V gene's germline CDR1 is MNHEY and CDR2 SMNVEV (reference sequence). J lost 4 bases, V lost 1 base, and 7 bases had no gene match. The CDR3 is 16 amino acids. The CDR3 region has the DNA TGTGCCAGCAGTTTATTTGGAGACAGGGATAATCAGCCCCAGCATTTT. It yields the protein CASSLFGDRDNQPQHF.

The CDR3 loop is CASSQVAGGNQPQHF. The CDR3 nucleotides are TGTGCCAGCAGCCAAGTAGCTGGGGGAAATCAGCCCCAGCATTTT. This chain uses TRBV3-1 with TRBJ1-5, with D possibly being TRBD1 (5 bases). Germline-derived CDR1 and CDR2 are LGHDT and YNNKEL (reference sequence). The V end lost 1 base, the J end lost 4 bases, and 11 bases lay between the germline ends. The CDR3 runs to 15 residues.

This clonotype turned up a few times. This sequence joins TRBV9 and TRBJ2-1; 9 bases align to TRBD2. This CDR3 is 15 amino acids long. J lost 7 bases, V lost 3 bases, and 8 bases had no gene match. Germline-derived CDR1 and CDR2 are SGDLS and YYNGEE. CDR3 in DNA: TGTGCCAGCAGCGCAACAGCGGGGGGTTGGAATGAGCAGTTCTTC. Protein: CASSATAGGWNEQFF. Combining the CDR3 with reference TRBV9 and TRBJ2-1 gives the whole variable domain DSGVTQTPKHLITATGQRVTLRCSPRSGDLSVYWYQQSLDQGLQFLIQYYNGEERAKGNILERFSAQQFPDLHSELNLSSLELGDSALYFCASSATAGGWNEQFFGPGTRLTVL.

In its sample, this clonotype was seen a few times. The chain is built from TRBV5-1 and TRBJ2-3, with 7 bases matching TRBD2. The CDR3 is 17 amino acids. Trimming at V came to 7 bases and at J to 0 bases, leaving 14 bases not matched to a gene. The germline V gene encodes CDR1 SGHRS and CDR2 YFSETQ. CDR3 DNA: TGCGCCAGCGCCACCTCTCGTACTAGCGAGAGCACAGATACGCAGTATTTT. Its protein product is CASATSRTSESTDTQYF.

The chain is built from TRBV5-1 and TRBJ2-2; unclear D gene. CDR1 is SGHRS and CDR2 is YFSETQ in the germline V gene. This CDR3 contains 17 residues. V was shortened by 4 bases and J by 0 bases, with 16 bases between the two germline ends. The CDR3 DNA reads TGCGCCAGCAGCGGGTATATCTGGGCCTCGAACACCGGGGAGCTGTTTTTT. This codes for CASSGYIWASNTGELFF.